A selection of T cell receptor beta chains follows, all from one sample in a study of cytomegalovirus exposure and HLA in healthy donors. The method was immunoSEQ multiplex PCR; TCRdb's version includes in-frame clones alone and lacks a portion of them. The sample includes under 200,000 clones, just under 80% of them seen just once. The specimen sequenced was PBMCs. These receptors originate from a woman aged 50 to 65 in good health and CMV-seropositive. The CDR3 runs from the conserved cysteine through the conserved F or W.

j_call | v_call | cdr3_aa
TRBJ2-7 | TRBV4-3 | CASSPLPGQGYEQYF
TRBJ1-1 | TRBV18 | CASSIRQGHTEAFF
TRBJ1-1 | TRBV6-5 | CANRGPNTEAFF
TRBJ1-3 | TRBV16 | CASSQSRGPASGNTIYF
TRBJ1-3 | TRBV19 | CASSTQRNTIYF
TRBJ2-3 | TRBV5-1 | CASRGGPGTDTQYF
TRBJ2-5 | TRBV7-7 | CASSWGVETQYF
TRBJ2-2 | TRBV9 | CASTQNTGELFF
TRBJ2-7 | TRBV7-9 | CASSGPGAKAEQYF
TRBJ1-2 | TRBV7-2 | CASSSAGYGYTF
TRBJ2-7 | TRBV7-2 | CASSLDGLAGSSREQYF
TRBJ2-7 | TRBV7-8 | CAKSLPGNEQYF
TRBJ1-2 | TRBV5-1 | CASSPGTGGPGFGYTF
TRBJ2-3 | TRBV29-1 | CSVGGSGQGLDTQYF
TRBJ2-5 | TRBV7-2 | CASTGLAGGLGTQYF
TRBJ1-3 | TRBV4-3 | CASSHQGGSGNTIYF
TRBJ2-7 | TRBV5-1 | CASSFWDRPDEQYF
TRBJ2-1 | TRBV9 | CASSPRGLNNEQFF
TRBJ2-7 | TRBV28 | CATERRTYEQYF
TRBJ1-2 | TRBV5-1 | CASSLGGTNGYTF
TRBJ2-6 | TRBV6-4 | CASSQGAPTGANVLTF
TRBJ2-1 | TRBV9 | CASSVAGGPFNEQFF
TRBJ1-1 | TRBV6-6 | CASSSHASGRTEAFF
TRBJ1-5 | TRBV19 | CASSWGGISNQPQHF